The clone carrying this TCR beta chain was recorded a few times. Exclusion of a patient resulted from uncontrolled infection, other autoimmune disease, pregnancy or lactation. This CDR3 spans 15 amino acids. Germline loops: CDR1 KGHSH, CDR2 LQKENI. Trimming cost V 3 bases and J 7 bases, with 19 bases left between them. The data were obtained in a study of T cells in Graves' hyperthyroidism and ophthalmopathy. RNA transcripts gave rise to amplified TCR beta CDR3 regions. During a first-round RT-PCR of the TCR CDR3, the HTBI primer set was used. A single record per CDR3 protein comes from TCRdb applying MiXCR to the multiplex PCR reads. The table records about 200,000 distinct CDR3 sequences, roughly 17% of them present only once.

The sequence came from a woman aged 50 to 60 with Graves' hyperthyroidism. The chain combines TRBV18 with TRBJ2-7; possibly TRBD1 for D (6 bases). The specimen sequenced was blood. CDR3 protein: CASSPVRQVQMEQYF. The CDR3 DNA reads as TGTGCCAGCTCACCGGTAAGACAGGTCCAGATGGAGCAGTACTTC.